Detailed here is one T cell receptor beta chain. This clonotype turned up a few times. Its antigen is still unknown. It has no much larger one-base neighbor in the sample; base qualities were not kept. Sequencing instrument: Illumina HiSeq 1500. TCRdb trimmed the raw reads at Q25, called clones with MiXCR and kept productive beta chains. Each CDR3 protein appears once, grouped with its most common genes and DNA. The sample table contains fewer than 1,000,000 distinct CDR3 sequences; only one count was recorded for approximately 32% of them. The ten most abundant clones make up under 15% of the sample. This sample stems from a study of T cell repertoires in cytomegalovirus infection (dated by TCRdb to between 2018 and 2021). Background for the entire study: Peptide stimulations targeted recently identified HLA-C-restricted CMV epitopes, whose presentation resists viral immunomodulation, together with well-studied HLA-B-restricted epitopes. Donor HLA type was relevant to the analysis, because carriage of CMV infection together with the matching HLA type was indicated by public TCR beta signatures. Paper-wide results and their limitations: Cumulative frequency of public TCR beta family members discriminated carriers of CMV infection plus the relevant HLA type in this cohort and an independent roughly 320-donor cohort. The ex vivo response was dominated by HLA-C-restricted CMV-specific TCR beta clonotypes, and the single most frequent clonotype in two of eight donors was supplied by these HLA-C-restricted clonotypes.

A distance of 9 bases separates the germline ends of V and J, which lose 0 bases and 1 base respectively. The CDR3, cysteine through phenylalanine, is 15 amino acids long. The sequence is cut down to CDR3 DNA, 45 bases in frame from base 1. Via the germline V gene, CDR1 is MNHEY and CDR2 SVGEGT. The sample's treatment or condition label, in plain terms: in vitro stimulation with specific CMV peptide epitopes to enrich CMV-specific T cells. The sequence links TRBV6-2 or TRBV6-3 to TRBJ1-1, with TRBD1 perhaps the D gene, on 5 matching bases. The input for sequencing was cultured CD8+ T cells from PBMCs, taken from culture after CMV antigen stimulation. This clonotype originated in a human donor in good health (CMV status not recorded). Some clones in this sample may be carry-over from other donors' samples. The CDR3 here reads CASSYSLGTNTEAFF. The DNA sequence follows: TGTGCCAGCAGTTACTCGCTGGGGACGAACACTGAAGCTTTCTTT.